This T cell receptor (beta chain) was identified during a study of post-analysis software for immune sequencing data. Worth noting for this clonotype: Its antigen is as yet unknown.

General observations from the study: Significantly lower normalized Chao1 diversity was found in patients with multiple sclerosis relative to controls. Included in a set of 5 or 6 TRBV segments more frequent in patients than controls were TRBV5-6, TRBV5-1 and TRBV20-1.

Researchers reported that TCR beta cDNA libraries carried unique molecular identifiers. A single record per CDR3 protein comes from TCRdb applying MiXCR to the PCR reads. The data contain 750,000 to 950,000 distinct CDR3 sequences, about 53% of them singletons. The CDR3 length is 17 residues. Germline V lookup: CDR1 SGHVS, CDR2 FQNEAQ. Trimming cost V 2 bases and J 4 bases, with 18 bases left between them. The V gene is TRBV7-8, the J gene TRBJ2-1, with D tentatively TRBD1 (6 bases). This sequence was found in a girl aged 10 to 17 with multiple sclerosis. Sequencing input: blood. This CDR3 is CASSLPLGGPLYNEQFF. The DNA for the CDR3 is TGTGCCAGCAGCTTACCCCTAGGGGGTCCGCTATACAATGAGCAGTTCTTC.